The 10 T cell receptor beta chains listed next were all sequenced from one sample in a study of identifying expanded T cells in peripheral blood (dated by TCRdb to 2018 to 2020). Libraries came from the immunoSEQ multiplex PCR assay. TCRdb holds this immuneACCESS table with in-frame rearrangements only. Some clones are missing; in checked studies, unresolved V genes explain under half, and the rest has no known cause. The sample table lists over 100,000 clones, about 85% of them with a count of one. 8.4% of the sample belongs to the ten largest clones. Specimen: blood. These receptors were collected from a person aged 18 to 70 in good health.

The gene calls are TRBV25-1 and TRBJ2-3, with 11 bases lining up with TRBD2. CDR3 length: 14 residues. Germline V gives CDR1 MGHDK, CDR2 SYGVNS. V shed 7 bases, J shed 8 bases, and the junction held 8 bases outside the gene matches. CDR3 amino acids: CASTPGTSGGTQYF. DNA of the CDR3: TGTGCCAGCACCCCCGGGACTAGCGGTGGTACGCAGTATTTT.

This chain uses TRBV5-1 with TRBJ2-7; TRBD1 aligns across 9 bases. This CDR3 has 15 residues. Looked up from germline, CDR1 is SGHRS and CDR2 is YFSETQ. V lost 3 bases, J lost 6 bases, and 10 bases stayed unmatched. For the CDR3, the DNA is TGCGCCAGCAGCTGGGGGGGACAGGGCCGCCTCGAGCAGTACTTC. Amino acid sequence: CASSWGGQGRLEQYF. Drawing the rest from reference TRBV5-1 and TRBJ2-7, the complete variable domain is KAGVTQTPRYLIKTRGQQVTLSCSPISGHRSVSWYQQTPGQGLQFLFEYFSETQRNKGNFPGRFSGRQFSNSRSEMNVSTLELGDSALYLCASSWGGQGRLEQYFGPGTRLTVT.

The chain combines TRBV5-4 with TRBJ2-5; D gene unclear. The CDR3 is 14 residues long. V lost 1 base and J 2 bases, leaving 9 bases between the germline ends. The V gene's germline CDR1 is SGHNT and CDR2 YYREEE (reference sequence). The CDR3 is CASSLPPPQETQYF. CDR3 nucleotides: TGTGCCAGCAGCTTGCCCCCTCCACAAGAGACCCAGTACTTC.

The chain recombines TRBV29-1 with TRBJ1-1, with D possibly TRBD1 on 5 matching bases. The V and J ends lost 1 base and 7 bases respectively, with 7 bases between them. This CDR3 has 11 residues. CDR1 is SQVTM, CDR2 ANQGSEA, per germline. The CDR3 spells CSVEVGGEAFF. The CDR3 nucleotides are TGCAGCGTTGAAGTGGGGGGTGAAGCTTTCTTT. The complete variable domain, with remaining parts taken from reference TRBV29-1 and TRBJ1-1, reads SAVISQKPSRDICQRGTSLTIQCQVDSQVTMMFWYRQQPGQSLTLIATANQGSEATYESGFVIDKFPISRPNLTFSTLTVSNMSPEDSSIYLCSVEVGGEAFFGQGTRLTVV.

The chain combines TRBV28 with TRBJ1-5; 7 nucleotides align to TRBD1. Germline V gene sequence: CDR1 MDHEN, CDR2 SYDVKM. There are 15 residues in the CDR3. V dropped 7 bases and J dropped 1; count of bases not matched to a gene: 7. Here the CDR3 DNA reads TGTGCCAGCACCGACGACAGGGTAAGCAATCAGCCCCAGCATTTT. Translating it yields CASTDDRVSNQPQHF.

The chain uses TRBV18 and TRBJ1-1; D gene unclear. Germline-derived CDR1 and CDR2 are KGHSH and LQKENI. V dropped 6 bases and J dropped 0 bases, with 14 bases sitting between them. This CDR3 has 15 residues. CDR3 sequence: CASSREREMNTEAFF. As DNA, the CDR3 is TGTGCCAGCTCCCGGGAGAGGGAGATGAACACTGAAGCTTTCTTT.

V and J are TRBV19 and TRBJ1-5; 11 bases match TRBD1. V was clipped by 8 bases and J by 1 base; unmatched bases: 4. This CDR3 contains 15 residues. Per germline, CDR1 LNHDA and CDR2 SQIVND (reference sequence). Here the CDR3 DNA reads TGTGCCAGTGAGGACAGGGGGCGAAGCAATCAGCCCCAGCATTTT. Protein: CASEDRGRSNQPQHF.

V usage is TRBV19 and J usage is TRBJ2-6; the match to TRBD1 covers 9 bases. The CDR3 spans 18 residues. Trimming removed 3 bases from V and 2 bases from J; junction bases left unmatched: 8. The germline V gene encodes CDR1 LNHDA and CDR2 SQIVND (reference sequence). DNA for the CDR3: TGTGCCAGTAGTATTCGGACAGGGGCTCAGGCTGGGGCCAACGTCCTGACTTTC. It encodes CASSIRTGAQAGANVLTF.

The chain couples TRBV15 to TRBJ2-3; D is uncertain. The germline V and J ends were trimmed by 0 bases and 1 base, with 14 bases remaining between them. The CDR3 loop spans 17 amino acids. Germline lookup yields CDR1 LNHNV and CDR2 YYDKDF (reference sequence). The CDR3 coding sequence is TGTGCCACCAGCAGAGAATTGAGGCAGCCCCGCACAGATACGCAGTATTTT. It is translated as CATSRELRQPRTDTQYF.

V usage is TRBV5-1 and J usage is TRBJ1-5; 7 bases map to TRBD1. The CDR3 runs to 19 residues. The germline V gene has CDR1 SGHRS and CDR2 YFSETQ. V trimming: 0 bases; J trimming: 0 bases; junction bases outside the gene matches: 12. The CDR3 bases are TGCGCCAGCAGCTTGGATGCGGGGACAGTTTCCTCTAGCAATCAGCCCCAGCATTTT. Residues: CASSLDAGTVSSSNQPQHF.